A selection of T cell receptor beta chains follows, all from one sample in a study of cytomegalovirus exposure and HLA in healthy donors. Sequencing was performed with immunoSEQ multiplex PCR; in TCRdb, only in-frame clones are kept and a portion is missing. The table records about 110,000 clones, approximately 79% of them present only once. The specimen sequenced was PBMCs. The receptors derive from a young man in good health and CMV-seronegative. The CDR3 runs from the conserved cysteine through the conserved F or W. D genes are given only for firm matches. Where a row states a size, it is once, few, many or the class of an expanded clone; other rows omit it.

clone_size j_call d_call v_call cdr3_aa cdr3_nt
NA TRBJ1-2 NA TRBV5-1 CASSLGLDRNYGYTF TGCGCCAGCAGCTTGGGCCTTGACAGAAACTATGGCTACACCTTC
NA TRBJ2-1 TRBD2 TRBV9 CASRSSLAGGEQFF TGTGCCAGCAGAAGCTCACTAGCGGGGGGCGAGCAGTTCTTC
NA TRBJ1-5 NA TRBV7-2 CASSQQSRPGQPQHF TGTGCCAGCAGCCAACAGAGTCGGCCCGGTCAGCCCCAGCATTTT
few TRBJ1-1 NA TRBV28 CASSFTGTAEAFF TGTGCCAGCAGTTTTACAGGGACGGCTGAAGCTTTCTTT
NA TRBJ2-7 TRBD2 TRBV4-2 CASRPGLAFYEQYF TGTGCCAGCAGGCCGGGACTAGCGTTCTACGAGCAGTACTTC
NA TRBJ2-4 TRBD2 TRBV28 CASSFGASGAHKNIQYF TGTGCCAGCAGTTTCGGTGCTAGCGGGGCCCACAAAAACATTCAGTACTTC
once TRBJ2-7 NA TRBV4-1 CASSQEGTYEQYF TGCGCCAGCAGCCAAGAGGGGACATACGAGCAGTACTTC
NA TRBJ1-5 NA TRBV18 CASSPPQSNSNQPQHF TGTGCCAGCTCACCACCCCAGTCAAATAGCAATCAGCCCCAGCATTTT
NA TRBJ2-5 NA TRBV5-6 CASSSGLSGKTQYF TGTGCCAGCAGCTCGGGACTGTCCGGGAAGACCCAGTACTTC
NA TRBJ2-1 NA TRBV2 CASTAGVDEQFF TGTGCCAGCACGGCAGGGGTGGATGAGCAGTTCTTC
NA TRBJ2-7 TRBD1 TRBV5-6 CASSLGPGQVIYEQYF TGTGCCAGCAGCTTGGGTCCGGGACAGGTTATCTACGAGCAGTACTTC
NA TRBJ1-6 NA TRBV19 CASSINTNRDSPLHF TGTGCCAGTAGTATCAACACAAATCGTGATTCACCCCTCCACTTT
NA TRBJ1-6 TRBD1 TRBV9 CASSVEGAGNSPLHF TGTGCCAGCAGCGTAGAGGGGGCAGGGAATTCACCCCTCCACTTT
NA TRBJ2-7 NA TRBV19 CASSTLSGGEQYF TGTGCCAGTAGTACCTTATCTGGGGGGGAGCAGTACTTC
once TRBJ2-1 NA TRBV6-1 CASSPGYAQFF TGTGCCAGCAGTCCAGGGTATGCCCAGTTCTTC
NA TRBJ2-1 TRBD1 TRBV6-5 CASSYGDRGFDNEQFF TGTGCCAGCAGTTATGGGGACAGGGGATTTGACAATGAGCAGTTCTTC
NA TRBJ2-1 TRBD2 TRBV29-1 CSVARTSGGDEQFF TGCAGCGTTGCTCGGACTAGCGGGGGGGATGAGCAGTTCTTC
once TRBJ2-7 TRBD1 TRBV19 CASSPPGQGAWQYF TGTGCCAGTAGTCCCCCGGGACAGGGAGCATGGCAGTACTTC
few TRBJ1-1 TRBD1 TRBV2 CASSAYDRGLAEAFF TGTGCCAGCAGTGCGTACGACAGGGGATTGGCTGAAGCTTTCTTT
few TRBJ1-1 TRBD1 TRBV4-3 CARDRDTEAFF TGCGCCAGGGACAGGGATACTGAAGCTTTCTTT
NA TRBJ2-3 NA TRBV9 CASSVMGGGDTQYF TGTGCCAGCAGCGTTATGGGAGGGGGAGATACGCAGTATTTT
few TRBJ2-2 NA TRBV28 CASSINRGTGELFF TGTGCCAGCAGTATAAATAGGGGGACCGGGGAGCTGTTTTTT
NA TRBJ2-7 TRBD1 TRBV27 CASAWTGVGEQYF TGTGCCAGCGCCTGGACAGGGGTAGGAGAGCAGTACTTC
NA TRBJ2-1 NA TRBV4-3 CASSQVWTNSYNEQFF TGCGCCAGCAGCCAAGTCTGGACTAACTCCTACAATGAGCAGTTCTTC
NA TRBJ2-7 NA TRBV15 CATSRDRPRQAYEQYF TGTGCCACCAGCAGAGATAGGCCGAGACAGGCCTACGAGCAGTACTTC
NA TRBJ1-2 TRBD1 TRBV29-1 CSGRTGDYYGYTF TGCAGCGGACGGACAGGAGATTACTATGGCTACACCTTC
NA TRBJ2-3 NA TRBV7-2 CASSPSTGVADTQYF TGTGCCAGCAGCCCCTCGACGGGGGTGGCAGATACGCAGTATTTT
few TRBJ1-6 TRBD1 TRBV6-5 CASSFRLTGGNSPLHF TGTGCCAGCAGTTTCCGACTGACAGGGGGAAATTCACCCCTCCACTTT
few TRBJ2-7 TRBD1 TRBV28 CASSLLTGTGYEQYF TGTGCCAGCAGTCTCCTAACCGGGACAGGCTACGAGCAGTACTTC
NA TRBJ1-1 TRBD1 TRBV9 CASSGQGTGPEAFF TGTGCCAGCAGCGGACAGGGGACAGGCCCTGAAGCTTTCTTT
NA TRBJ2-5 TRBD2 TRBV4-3 CASSLGLAAQETQYF TGCGCCAGCAGCCTGGGACTAGCGGCGCAAGAGACCCAGTACTTC
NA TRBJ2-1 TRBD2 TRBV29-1 CSGRENNEQFF TGCAGCGGGCGGGAGAACAATGAGCAGTTCTTC
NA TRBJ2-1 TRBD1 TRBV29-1 CSVYIRTGIYNEQFF TGCAGCGTTTATATTCGGACAGGGATTTACAATGAGCAGTTCTTC
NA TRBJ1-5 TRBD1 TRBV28 CASSPARGQGQPQHF TGTGCCAGCAGTCCAGCCAGGGGGCAGGGTCAGCCCCAGCATTTT
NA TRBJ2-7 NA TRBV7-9 CASSLRDGQTYEQYF TGTGCCAGCAGCTTAAGAGATGGACAGACCTACGAGCAGTACTTC
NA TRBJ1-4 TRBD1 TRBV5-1 CASSRTTGTGGEKLFF TGCGCCAGCAGCCGTACAACCGGGACAGGGGGCGAAAAACTGTTTTTT
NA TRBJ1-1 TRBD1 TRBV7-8 CASSLARGQLTEAFF TGTGCCAGCAGCTTAGCGAGGGGACAGTTAACTGAAGCTTTCTTT
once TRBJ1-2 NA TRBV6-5 CASSYSNRDGNYGYTF TGTGCCAGCAGTTACTCGAACAGGGACGGTAACTATGGCTACACCTTC
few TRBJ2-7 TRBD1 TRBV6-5 CASSQTGQLYEQYF TGTGCCAGCAGCCAGACGGGACAGCTCTACGAGCAGTACTTC
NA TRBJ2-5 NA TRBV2 CASTTGWAAQYF TGTGCCAGCACCACAGGGTGGGCGGCCCAGTACTTC
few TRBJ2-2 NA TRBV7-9 CASSPNRVAGELFF TGTGCCAGCAGCCCGAACAGGGTAGCCGGGGAGCTGTTTTTT
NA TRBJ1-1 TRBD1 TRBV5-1 CASSLVQGANTEAFF TGCGCCAGCAGCTTGGTTCAGGGGGCGAACACTGAAGCTTTCTTT
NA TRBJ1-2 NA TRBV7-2 CASSPPPGYGYGYTF TGTGCCAGCAGCCCCCCACCGGGGTACGGGTATGGCTACACCTTC
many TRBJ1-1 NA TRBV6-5 CASSPQGYAEAFF TGTGCCAGCAGTCCGCAGGGGTACGCTGAAGCTTTCTTT
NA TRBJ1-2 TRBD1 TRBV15 CATSSRTGSYGYTF TGTGCCACCAGCAGCCGGACAGGGTCCTATGGCTACACCTTC
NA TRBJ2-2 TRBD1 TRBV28 CASRGTGTGELFF TGTGCCAGCAGAGGGACAGGGACCGGGGAGCTGTTTTTT
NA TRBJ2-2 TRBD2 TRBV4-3 CASSQGLAVTGELFF TGCGCCAGCAGCCAAGGGCTAGCGGTCACCGGGGAGCTGTTTTTT
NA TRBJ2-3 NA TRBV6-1 CASSESGAVGMTSTDTQYF TGTGCCAGCAGTGAAAGTGGGGCGGTTGGAATGACTAGCACAGATACGCAGTATTTT
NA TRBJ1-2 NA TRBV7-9 CASSLAQGDNYGYTF TGTGCCAGCAGCTTAGCTCAGGGCGACAACTATGGCTACACCTTC
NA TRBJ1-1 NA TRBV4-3 CASSPDMNTEAFF TGCGCCAGCAGTCCCGACATGAACACTGAAGCTTTCTTT
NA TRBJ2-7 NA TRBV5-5 CARSRGYSRGEQYF TGTGCCAGAAGCCGGGGGTACTCCAGAGGGGAGCAGTACTTC
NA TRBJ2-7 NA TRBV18 CASSPNPGTSYEQYF TGTGCCAGCTCACCAAATCCGGGTACCTCCTACGAGCAGTACTTC
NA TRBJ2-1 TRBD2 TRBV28 CATWGGPIYNEQFF TGTGCCACGTGGGGGGGTCCAATTTACAATGAGCAGTTCTTC
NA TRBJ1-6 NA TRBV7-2 CASSLAGQVNSPLHF TGTGCCAGCAGCTTAGCGGGGCAGGTGAATTCACCCCTCCACTTT
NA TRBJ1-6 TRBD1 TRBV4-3 CASSQVVTGYPLHF TGCGCCAGCAGCCAAGTCGTGACAGGGTACCCCCTCCACTTT
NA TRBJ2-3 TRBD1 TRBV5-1 CASSTWTGLVDTQYF TGCGCCAGCAGCACCTGGACAGGGTTAGTGGATACGCAGTATTTT
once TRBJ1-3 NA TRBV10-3 CAITPDPSSGNTIYF TGTGCCATCACCCCAGATCCTTCCTCTGGAAACACCATATATTTT
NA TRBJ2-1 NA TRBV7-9 CASRRGSYNEQFF TGTGCCAGCAGAAGAGGGTCCTACAATGAGCAGTTCTTC
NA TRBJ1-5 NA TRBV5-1 CASSLDGGGNQPQHF TGCGCCAGCAGCTTGGACGGAGGCGGCAATCAGCCCCAGCATTTT